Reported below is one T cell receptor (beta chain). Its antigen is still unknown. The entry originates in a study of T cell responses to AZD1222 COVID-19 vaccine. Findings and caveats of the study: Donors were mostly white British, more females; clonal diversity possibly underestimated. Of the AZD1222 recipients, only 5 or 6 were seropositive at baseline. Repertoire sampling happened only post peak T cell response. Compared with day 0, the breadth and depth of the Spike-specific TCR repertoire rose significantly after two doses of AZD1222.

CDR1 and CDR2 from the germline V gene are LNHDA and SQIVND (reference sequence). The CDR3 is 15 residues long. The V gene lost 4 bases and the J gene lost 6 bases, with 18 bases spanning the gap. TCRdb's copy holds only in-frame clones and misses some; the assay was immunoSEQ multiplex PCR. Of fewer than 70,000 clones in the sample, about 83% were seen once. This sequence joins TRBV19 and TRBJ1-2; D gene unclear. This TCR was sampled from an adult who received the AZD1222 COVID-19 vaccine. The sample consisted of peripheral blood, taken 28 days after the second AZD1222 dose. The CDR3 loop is CASSRGPSRTNGYTF. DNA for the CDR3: TGTGCCAGTAGTAGAGGCCCCAGCAGAACTAATGGCTACACCTTC.